Reported below is one T cell receptor (beta chain). Antigen specificity is unknown. This sample was included in a study of T cells after yellow fever vaccination. The overall study: Preparation of the low-cell-number fractions used SMART-Seq v4 Ultra Low Input.

The CDR3 has 15 amino acids. Trimming removed 0 bases at V and 7 bases at J, with 10 bases between. Germline assignment: CDR1 MNHEY and CDR2 SVGAGI. TCR cDNA was made by 5'RACE template switching, adding a universal primer site and UMIs. TCRdb re-called the 5' RACE reads with MiXCR, one entry per CDR3 protein. The table has some 220,000 distinct CDR3 sequences, roughly 3.3% seen once. Study-wide findings and caveats: Peaking on day 5 versus 15, the secondary response was faster but weaker. Abundant clonotypes from the bulk population could get into FACS-sorted repertoires as contaminants.

The starting material was CD4+ T cells sorted from PBMCs, obtained 10 days after the yellow fever booster vaccination. The sequence was collected from a man younger than 30 who received the YFV17D yellow fever vaccine. The chain has TRBV6-5 and TRBJ1-6, with a possible D match to TRBD1 (6 bases). The CDR3: CASSYSGRGNSPLHF. The CDR3 DNA is TGTGCCAGCAGTTACTCCGGCAGGGGCAATTCACCCCTCCACTTT.